These T cell receptor beta chains were read from a single sample in a study of cytomegalovirus exposure and HLA in healthy donors. Clones were read by immunoSEQ multiplex PCR, and TCRdb kept only the in-frame ones, dropping some. The table records 90,000 to 130,000 clones, around 86% of them present only once. The sequenced sample was PBMCs. All receptors come from a middle-aged man in good health and CMV-seronegative. Each CDR3 is given with its conserved first and last residue. A D gene is named only where the DNA matches it firmly. Rows give clone size only sometimes, using once, few, many, or a class for an expanded clone.

j_call | v_call | d_call | clone_size | cdr3_nt | cdr3_aa
TRBJ2-7 | TRBV5-6 | TRBD1 | few | TGTGCCAGCAGTCAGGGGGCTAGGGAGCAGTACTTC | CASSQGAREQYF
TRBJ1-1 | TRBV9 | . | . | TGTGCCAGCAGCGTAGGGCAGTCCATGAACACTGAAGCTTTCTTT | CASSVGQSMNTEAFF
TRBJ1-6 | TRBV19 | TRBD1 | . | TGTGCCAGTCCGAAAAACCGGGACAGGCTATCACCCCTCCACTTT | CASPKNRDRLSPLHF
TRBJ2-3 | TRBV4-2 | . | . | TGTGCCAGCAGCCAACCATATCCCCCAGCAGATACGCAGTATTTT | CASSQPYPPADTQYF
TRBJ1-3 | TRBV7-6 | TRBD1 | . | TGTGCCAGCAGCTTAGCGGCAGGGGGCTCTGGAAACACCATATATTTT | CASSLAAGGSGNTIYF
TRBJ2-7 | TRBV27 | TRBD2 | . | TGTGCCAGCAGCCGGGGGGGGGCTAGCCGCTCCTACGAGCAGTACTTC | CASSRGGASRSYEQYF
TRBJ2-1 | TRBV5-1 | TRBD1 | . | TGCGCCAGCAGCTTGGAGGGACAGTACAATGAGCAGTTCTTC | CASSLEGQYNEQFF
TRBJ1-4 | TRBV27 | . | . | TGTGCCAGCAGTAGCCCGGGTCGGGGAGTTGAAAAACTGTTTTTT | CASSSPGRGVEKLFF
TRBJ1-5 | TRBV5-4 | . | . | TGTGCCAGCAGCTTGGGTGGGGGGGATAGTCAGCCCCAGCATTTT | CASSLGGGDSQPQHF
TRBJ2-3 | TRBV4-2 | TRBD2 | . | TGTGCCAGCAGCCAAGGTTCGAGCGGGGAGAGCACAGATACGCAGTATTTT | CASSQGSSGESTDTQYF
TRBJ2-3 | TRBV2 | TRBD2 | . | TGTGCCGGCTCCGGTTCTAGCGGGACTCCTAGCACAGATACGCAGTATTTT | CAGSGSSGTPSTDTQYF